This TCR beta chain was captured in a study of esophageal squamous cell carcinoma under preoperative chemotherapy. For the study at large: Samples included peripheral blood T cells as well as tumor-infiltrating lymphocytes. Study-wide findings and caveats: After treatment, tumor-infiltrating lymphocytes seemed to come partly from incoming peripheral T cells, not only local changes. Chemotherapy was followed by significantly higher TCR diversity in peripheral T cells only, not tumor-infiltrating lymphocytes.

The sample's time point: after preoperative PTX-NDP chemotherapy. Paclitaxel-nedaplatin chemotherapy was given to patients ahead of their surgery. About this clonotype: No antigen is known for it.

CDR1 is MNHEY, CDR2 SMNVEV, per germline (reference sequence). This CDR3 has 13 residues. Deletions cut 5 bases from V and 5 bases from J, with 11 bases between. Each CDR3 protein is one row after TCRdb ran MiXCR on the PCR reads. The sample yields 34,000 or so distinct CDR3 sequences, about half seen once. Specimen collection occurred from a patient given preoperative chemotherapy. This chain connects TRBV27 to TRBJ2-3; D remains ambiguous. This clonotype was sampled from a human donor with esophageal squamous cell carcinoma. The donor label of this sample is uncertain. DNA for the CDR3: TGTGCCAGCAGTCCAGAACCCGGAGATACGCAGTATTTT. Protein: CASSPEPGDTQYF.